What follows is one T cell receptor beta chain and its context. The antigen is undetermined. This sample was included in a study of T cell responses to AZD1222 COVID-19 vaccine. Notes on the study in general: Seropositive at baseline were only a handful of AZD1222 recipients. None of the repertoires were sampled until the peak T cell response had passed.

Libraries were prepared by immunoSEQ multiplex PCR; TCRdb keeps only in-frame clonotypes and omits some of them. The sample yields 150,000 or so clones, 90% to 95% seen once. Second-dose intervals near 4 or 12 weeks were combined. This receptor was taken from an adult who received the AZD1222 COVID-19 vaccine. The starting material was peripheral blood, obtained 28 days after the second AZD1222 dose.

The CDR3 is CASSLGPRTETYNSPLHF. In nucleotides, the CDR3 is TGTGCCAGCAGCCTGGGCCCAAGGACGGAGACCTATAATTCACCCCTCCACTTT. The chain is built from TRBV5-6 and TRBJ1-6; D remains unclear. The CDR3 length is 18 residues. Trimming stripped 4 bases from V and 2 bases from J, with 19 bases between. CDR1 is SGHDT, CDR2 YYEEEE, per germline.